This T cell receptor (beta chain) comes out of a study of OX40 agonist ivuxolimab in advanced cancers. Notes on the study in general: Not determined was the antigen specificity of the expanded peripheral T cells. Clonal expansion was seen in CD4+ and CD8+ blood T cells by week 6 at 0.1 to 3.0 mg/kg. People who partly responded at 0.1-3.0 mg/kg had some of the least clonal expansion seen.

Germline-derived CDR1 and CDR2 are MGHRA and YSYEKL. The CDR3 contains 15 residues. V dropped 1 base and J dropped 0 bases, with 8 bases sitting between them. TCRdb's copy holds only in-frame clones and misses some; the assay was immunoSEQ multiplex PCR. The sample holds about 40,000 clones; about 88% are singletons and the top ten take roughly 2.3%. About this clone itself: The antigen is undetermined.

The TCR sequence derives from an adult with an advanced solid tumor such as melanoma, head and neck, liver or kidney cancer. Sequencing used CD4+ or CD8+ T cells sorted from blood, obtained in a trial of the OX40 agonist ivuxolimab. The chain has TRBV4-1 and TRBJ2-3; D remains unclear. The CDR3 spells CASSQGKPSTDTQYF. CDR3 nucleotides: TGCGCCAGCAGCCAAGGGAAACCTAGCACAGATACGCAGTATTTT.